This T cell receptor beta chain was captured in a study of Ad26.COV2.S vaccination and SARS-CoV-2 variants. Measured with immunoSEQ multiplex PCR; TCRdb has only the in-frame clones, and not every one. The data contain hundreds of thousands of clones, 92% of them seen just once; the ten biggest clones take up under 4%. Between the trimmed V and J ends, which lost 5 bases and 3 bases, there was a span of 13 bases. The germline V gene has CDR1 SEHNR and CDR2 FQNEAQ (reference sequence). The CDR3 sequence is 14 residues long. This material consisted of peripheral blood, taken after recovery from COVID-19. The source is a human donor who had recovered from COVID-19. The chain combines TRBV7-9 with TRBJ1-2; D unresolved. The CDR3: CASSPPGDYYGYTF. The CDR3 DNA reads TGTGCCAGCAGCCCCCCCGGTGATTACTATGGCTACACCTTC.